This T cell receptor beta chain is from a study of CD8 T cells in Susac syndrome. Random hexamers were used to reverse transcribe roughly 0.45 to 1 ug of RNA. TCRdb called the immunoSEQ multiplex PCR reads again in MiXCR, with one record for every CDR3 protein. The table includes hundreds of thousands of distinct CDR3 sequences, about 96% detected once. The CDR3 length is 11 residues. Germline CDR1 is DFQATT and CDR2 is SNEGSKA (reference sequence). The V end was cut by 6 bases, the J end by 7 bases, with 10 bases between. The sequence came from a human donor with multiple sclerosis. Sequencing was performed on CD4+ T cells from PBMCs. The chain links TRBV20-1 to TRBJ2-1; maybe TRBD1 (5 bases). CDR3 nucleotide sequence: TGCAGTGCGATTAAGGGGAATGAGCAGTTCTTC. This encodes CSAIKGNEQFF.